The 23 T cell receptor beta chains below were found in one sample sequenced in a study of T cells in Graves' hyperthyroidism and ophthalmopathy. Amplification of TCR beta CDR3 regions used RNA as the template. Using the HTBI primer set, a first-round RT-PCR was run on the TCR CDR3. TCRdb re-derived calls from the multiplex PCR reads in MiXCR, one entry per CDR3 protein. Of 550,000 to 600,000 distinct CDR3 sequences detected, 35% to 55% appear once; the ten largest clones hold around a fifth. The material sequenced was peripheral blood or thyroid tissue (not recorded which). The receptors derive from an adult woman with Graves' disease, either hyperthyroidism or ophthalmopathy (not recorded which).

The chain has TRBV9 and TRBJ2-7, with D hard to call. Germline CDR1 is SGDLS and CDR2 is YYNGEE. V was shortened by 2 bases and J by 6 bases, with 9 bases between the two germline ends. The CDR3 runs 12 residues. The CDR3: CASSVTGREQYF. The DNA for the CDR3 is TGTGCCAGCAGCGTCACGGGCCGCGAGCAGTACTTC.

As DNA, the CDR3 is TGTGCCAGCAGCCGGGCAGCACCGAACTATGGCTACACCTTC. Amino acids: CASSRAAPNYGYTF. V gene TRBV7-9 combines with J gene TRBJ1-2; D is unresolved. The ends were cut back, 5 bases at V and 2 bases at J, with 12 bases in the middle. This CDR3 comprises 14 residues. Germline V CDR1 and CDR2: SEHNR, FQNEAQ (reference sequence).

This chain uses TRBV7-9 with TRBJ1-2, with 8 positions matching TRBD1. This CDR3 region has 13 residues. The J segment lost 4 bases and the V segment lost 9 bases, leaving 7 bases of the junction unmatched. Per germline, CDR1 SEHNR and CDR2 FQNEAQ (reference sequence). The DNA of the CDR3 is TGTGCCAGTACCAGGGGGCCTGGCTATGGCTACACCTTC. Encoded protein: CASTRGPGYGYTF.

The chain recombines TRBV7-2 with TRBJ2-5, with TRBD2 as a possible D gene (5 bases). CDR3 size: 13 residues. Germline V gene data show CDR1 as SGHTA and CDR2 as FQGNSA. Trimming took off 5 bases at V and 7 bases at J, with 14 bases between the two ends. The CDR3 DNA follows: TGTGCCAGCAGCCAAGCCAGGACTGGGACCCAGTACTTC. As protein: CASSQARTGTQYF.

The CDR3 nucleotides are TGTGCCAGCAGTTTGGCAGGCAGAGCCTACGAGCAGTACTTC. This sequence encodes CASSLAGRAYEQYF. This chain uses TRBV28 with TRBJ2-7; D remains unclear. Deletions cut 3 bases from V and 2 bases from J, with 11 bases between. The CDR3 contains 14 residues. Germline-derived CDR1 and CDR2 are MDHEN and SYDVKM.

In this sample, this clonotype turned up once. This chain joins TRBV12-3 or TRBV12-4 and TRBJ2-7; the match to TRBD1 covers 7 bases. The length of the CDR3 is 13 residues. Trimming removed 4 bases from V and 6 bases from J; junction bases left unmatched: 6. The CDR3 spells CASSSWDSREQYF. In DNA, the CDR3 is TGTGCCAGCAGTTCATGGGACAGTCGCGAGCAGTACTTC.

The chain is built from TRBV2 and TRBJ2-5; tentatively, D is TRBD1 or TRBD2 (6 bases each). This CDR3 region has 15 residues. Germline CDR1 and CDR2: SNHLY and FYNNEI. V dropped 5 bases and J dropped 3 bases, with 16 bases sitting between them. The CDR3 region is CASSRGRAFKETQYF. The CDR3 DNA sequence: TGTGCCAGCAGTCGGGGGCGGGCTTTTAAAGAGACCCAGTACTTC.

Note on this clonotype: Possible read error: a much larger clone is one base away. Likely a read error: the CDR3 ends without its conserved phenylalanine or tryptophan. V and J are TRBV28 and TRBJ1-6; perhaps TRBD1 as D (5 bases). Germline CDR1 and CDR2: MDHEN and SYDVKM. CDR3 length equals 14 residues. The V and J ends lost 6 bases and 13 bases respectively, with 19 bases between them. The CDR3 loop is CASSLGRLQHPLHS. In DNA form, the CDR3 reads TGTGCCAGCAGCCTGGGACGCCTCCAGCATCCCCTCCACTCT.

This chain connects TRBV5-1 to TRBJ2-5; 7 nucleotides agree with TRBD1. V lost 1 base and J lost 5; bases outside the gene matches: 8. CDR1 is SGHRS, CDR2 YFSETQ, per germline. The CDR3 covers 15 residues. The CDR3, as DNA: TGCGCCAGCAGCTTGCGGACAGGCGGTGGGGAGACCCAGTACTTC. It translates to CASSLRTGGGETQYF.

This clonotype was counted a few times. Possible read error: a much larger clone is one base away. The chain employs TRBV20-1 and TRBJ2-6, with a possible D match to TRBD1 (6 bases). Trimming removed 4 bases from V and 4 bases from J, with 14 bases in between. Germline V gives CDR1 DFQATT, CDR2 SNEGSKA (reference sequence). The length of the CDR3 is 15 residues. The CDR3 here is CSAKQPGAGANVLTF. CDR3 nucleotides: TGCAGTGCTAAACAACCAGGGGCCGGGGCCAACGTCCTGACTTTC.

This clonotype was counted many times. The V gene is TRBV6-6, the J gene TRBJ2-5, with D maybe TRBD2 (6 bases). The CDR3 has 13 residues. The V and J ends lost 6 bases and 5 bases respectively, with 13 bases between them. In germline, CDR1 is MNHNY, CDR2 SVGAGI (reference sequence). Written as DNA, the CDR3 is TGTGCCAGCAGCCCAGGGACTGTTGAGACCCAGTACTTC. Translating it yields CASSPGTVETQYF.

The DNA for the CDR3 is TGTGCCAGCAGCTTAGTCGCGCTAGCGGGAAAAGAGACCCAGTACTTC. It is translated as CASSLVALAGKETQYF. The chain is built from TRBV7-2 and TRBJ2-5; 9 nucleotides agree with TRBD2. Trimming at V came to 1 base and at J to 3 bases, leaving 6 bases not matched to a gene. Germline CDR1 is SGHTA and CDR2 is FQGNSA. This CDR3 spans 16 amino acids.

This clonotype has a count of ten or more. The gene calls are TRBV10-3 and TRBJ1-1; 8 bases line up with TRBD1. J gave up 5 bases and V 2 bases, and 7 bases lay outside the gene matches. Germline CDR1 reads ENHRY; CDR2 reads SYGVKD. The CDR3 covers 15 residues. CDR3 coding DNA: TGTGCCATCAGTGAGATACAGGGGGGAACAACTGAAGCTTTCTTT. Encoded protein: CAISEIQGGTTEAFF.

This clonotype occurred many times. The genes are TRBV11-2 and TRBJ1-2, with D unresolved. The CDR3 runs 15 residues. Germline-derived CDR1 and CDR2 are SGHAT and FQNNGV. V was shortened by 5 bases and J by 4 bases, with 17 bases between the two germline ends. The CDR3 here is CASSQVGGVRYGYTF. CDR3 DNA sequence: TGTGCCAGCAGCCAGGTCGGTGGGGTTCGCTATGGCTACACCTTC.

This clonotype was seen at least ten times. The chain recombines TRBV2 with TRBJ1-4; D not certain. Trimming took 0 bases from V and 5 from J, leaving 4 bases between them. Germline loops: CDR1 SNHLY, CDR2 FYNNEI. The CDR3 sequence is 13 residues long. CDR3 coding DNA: TGTGCCAGCAGTGAAGCGGAGAATGAAAAACTGTTTTTT. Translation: CASSEAENEKLFF.

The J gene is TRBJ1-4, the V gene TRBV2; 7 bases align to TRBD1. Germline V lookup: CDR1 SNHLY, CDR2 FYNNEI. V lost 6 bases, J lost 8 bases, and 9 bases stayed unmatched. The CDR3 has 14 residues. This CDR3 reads CASSVNRGGEKLFF. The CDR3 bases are TGTGCCAGCAGCGTTAACAGGGGCGGAGAAAAACTGTTTTTT.

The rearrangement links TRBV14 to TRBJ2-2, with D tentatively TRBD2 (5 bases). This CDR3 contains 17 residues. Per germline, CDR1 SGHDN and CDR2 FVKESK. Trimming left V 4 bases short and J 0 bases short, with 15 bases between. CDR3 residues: CASSRRTVKPNTGELFF. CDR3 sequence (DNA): TGTGCCAGCAGCCGGAGGACGGTCAAGCCGAACACCGGGGAGCTGTTTTTT.

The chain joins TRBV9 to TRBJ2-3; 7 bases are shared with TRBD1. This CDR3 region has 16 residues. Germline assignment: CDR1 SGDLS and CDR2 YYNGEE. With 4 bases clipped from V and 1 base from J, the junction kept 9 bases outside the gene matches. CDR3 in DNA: TGTGCCAGCAGCCTCCGAAGACAGGGTGGCACAGATACGCAGTATTTT. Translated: CASSLRRQGGTDTQYF.

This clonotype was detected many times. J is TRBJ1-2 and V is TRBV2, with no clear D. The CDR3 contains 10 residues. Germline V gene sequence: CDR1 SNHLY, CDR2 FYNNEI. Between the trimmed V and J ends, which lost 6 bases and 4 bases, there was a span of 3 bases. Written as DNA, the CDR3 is TGTGCCAGCAGGATCTATGGCTACACCTTC. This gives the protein CASRIYGYTF.

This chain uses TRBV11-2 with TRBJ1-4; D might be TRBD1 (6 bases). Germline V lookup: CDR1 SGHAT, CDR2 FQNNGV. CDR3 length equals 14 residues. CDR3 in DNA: TGTGCTGGGGAGGGAGGAAACACCGGACAGAGGCTGTTTTTT. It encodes CAGEGGNTGQRLFF.

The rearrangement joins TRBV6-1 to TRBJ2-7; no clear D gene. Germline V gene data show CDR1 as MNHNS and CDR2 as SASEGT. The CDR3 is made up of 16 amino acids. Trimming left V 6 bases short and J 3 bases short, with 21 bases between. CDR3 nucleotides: TGTGCCAGCAGCCAAGCCTTGACGGGCTATGGCTACGAGCAGTACTTC. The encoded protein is CASSQALTGYGYEQYF.

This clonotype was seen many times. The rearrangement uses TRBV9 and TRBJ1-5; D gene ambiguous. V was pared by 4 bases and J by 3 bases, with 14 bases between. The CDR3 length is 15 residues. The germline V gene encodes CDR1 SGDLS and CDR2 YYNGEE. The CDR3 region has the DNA TGTGCCAGCAGCCCCTCAGACGGACTCAATCAGCCCCAGCATTTT. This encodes CASSPSDGLNQPQHF.

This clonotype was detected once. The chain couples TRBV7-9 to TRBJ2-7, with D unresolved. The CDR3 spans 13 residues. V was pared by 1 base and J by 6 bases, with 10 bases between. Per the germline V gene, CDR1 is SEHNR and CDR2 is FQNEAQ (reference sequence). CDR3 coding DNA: TGTGCCAGCAGCTTAGTACCCTTCCCCGAGCAGTACTTC. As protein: CASSLVPFPEQYF. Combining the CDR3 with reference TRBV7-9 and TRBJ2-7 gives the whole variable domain DTGVSQNPRHKITKRGQNVTFRCDPISEHNRLYWYRQTLGQGPEFLTYFQNEAQLEKSRLLSDRFSAERPKGSFSTLEIQRTEQGDSAMYLCASSLVPFPEQYFGPGTRLTVT.